Listed here is a single T cell receptor beta chain. Its antigen is currently unknown. The time point is: week 11, during vaccination. Every vaccination contained 300 ug of the mutant IDH1 20-mer peptide and was paired with topical imiquimod. New WHO grade 3 or 4 IDH1-mutant, ATRX-lost astrocytomas were present in all donors. The method was immunoSEQ multiplex PCR; TCRdb's version includes in-frame clones alone and lacks a portion of them. In the table there are roughly 70,000 clones, roughly 83% of which are singletons. The data belong to a study of a mutant IDH1 vaccine in newly diagnosed glioma. About the research overall: A roughly 60% male, approximately 40% female split and a mean age of about 40 years characterized treated patients. Previous treatment comprised radiotherapy, temozolomide, or both, mostly both.

The study's findings and limits: Seemingly, pseudoprogression had no relation to changes in the top peripheral T cell clonotypes.

After removal of 0 bases from V and 0 bases from J, the junction contained 3 bases not matched to a gene. Germline-derived CDR1 and CDR2 are SGHNT and YYREEE (reference sequence). The CDR3 covers 16 residues. The V gene is TRBV5-4, the J gene TRBJ2-1; 7 bases match TRBD2. The material was PBMCs, obtained from a glioma patient whose treatment included an IDH1 peptide vaccine. The clonotype comes from a woman between 45 and 60 years old with glioma. This CDR3 reads CASSLGGGGSYNEQFF. The CDR3 DNA follows: TGTGCCAGCAGCTTGGGTGGGGGGGGCTCCTACAATGAGCAGTTCTTC.